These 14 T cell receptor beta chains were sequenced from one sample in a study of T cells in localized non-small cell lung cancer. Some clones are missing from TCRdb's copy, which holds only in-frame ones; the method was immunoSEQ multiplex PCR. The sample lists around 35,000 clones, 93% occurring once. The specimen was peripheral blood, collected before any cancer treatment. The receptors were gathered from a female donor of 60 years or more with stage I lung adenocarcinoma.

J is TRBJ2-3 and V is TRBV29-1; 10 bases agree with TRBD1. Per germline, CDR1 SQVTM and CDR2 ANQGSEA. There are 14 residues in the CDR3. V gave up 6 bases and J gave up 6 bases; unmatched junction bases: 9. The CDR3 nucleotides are TGCAGCGTGGGGACAGGGGCGATCACGGATACGCAGTATTTT. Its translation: CSVGTGAITDTQYF.

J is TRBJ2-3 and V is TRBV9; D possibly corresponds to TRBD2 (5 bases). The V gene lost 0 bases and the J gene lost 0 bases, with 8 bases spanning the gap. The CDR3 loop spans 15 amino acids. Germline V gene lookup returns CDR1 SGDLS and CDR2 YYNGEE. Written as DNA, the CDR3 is TGTGCCAGCAGCGTAGAATCTAGCAGCACAGATACGCAGTATTTT. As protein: CASSVESSSTDTQYF.

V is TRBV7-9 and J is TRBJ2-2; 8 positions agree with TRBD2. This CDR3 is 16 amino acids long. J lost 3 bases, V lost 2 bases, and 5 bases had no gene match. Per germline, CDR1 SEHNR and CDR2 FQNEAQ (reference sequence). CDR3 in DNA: TGTGCCAGCAGCTTAAGAGCGGGAGCCTACACCGGGGAGCTGTTTTTT. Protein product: CASSLRAGAYTGELFF. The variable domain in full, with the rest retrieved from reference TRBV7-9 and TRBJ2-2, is DTGVSQNPRHKITKRGQNVTFRCDPISEHNRLYWYRQTLGQGPEFLTYFQNEAQLEKSRLLSDRFSAERPKGSFSTLEIQRTEQGDSAMYLCASSLRAGAYTGELFFGEGSRLTVL.

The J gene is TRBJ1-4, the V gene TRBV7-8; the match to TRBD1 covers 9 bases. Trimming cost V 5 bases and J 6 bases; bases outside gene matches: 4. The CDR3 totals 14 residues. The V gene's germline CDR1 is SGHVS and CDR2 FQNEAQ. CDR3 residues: CASSRRDRDEKLFF. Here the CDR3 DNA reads TGTGCCAGCAGCCGTAGGGACAGGGATGAAAAACTGTTTTTT. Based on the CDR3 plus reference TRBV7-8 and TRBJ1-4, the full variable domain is GAGVSQSPRYKVAKRGQDVALRCDPISGHVSLFWYQQALGQGPEFLTYFQNEAQLDKSGLPSDRFFAERPEGSVSTLKIQRTQQEDSAVYLCASSRRDRDEKLFFGSGTQLSVL.

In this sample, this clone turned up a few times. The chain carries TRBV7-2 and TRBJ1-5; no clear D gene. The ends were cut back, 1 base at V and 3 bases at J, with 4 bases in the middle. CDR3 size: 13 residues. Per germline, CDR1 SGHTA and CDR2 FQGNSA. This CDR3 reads CASSLVHNQPQHF. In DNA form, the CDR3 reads TGTGCCAGCAGCTTAGTTCACAATCAGCCCCAGCATTTT. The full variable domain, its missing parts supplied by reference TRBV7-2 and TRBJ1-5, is GAGVSQSPSNKVTEKGKDVELRCDPISGHTALYWYRQSLGQGLEFLIYFQGNSAPDKSGLPSDRFSAERTGGSVSTLTIQRTQQEDSAVYLCASSLVHNQPQHFGDGTRLSIL.

The CDR3 nucleotides read TGTGCCAGCAGCGTAGTGGCTAGCGGGAGAGGCAATGAGCAGTTCTTC. Translation gives CASSVVASGRGNEQFF. This chain connects TRBV9 to TRBJ2-1; TRBD2 matches at 10 bases. Germline values: CDR1 SGDLS, CDR2 YYNGEE. V gave up 0 bases and J gave up 6 bases; unmatched junction bases: 6. This CDR3 is built from 16 residues.

The CDR3 DNA is TGTGCCTGGGGTCGGGGTGAGCAGTTCTTC. It codes for CAWGRGEQFF. The chain joins TRBV30 to TRBJ2-1; maybe TRBD2 (5 bases). Germline V gene data show CDR1 as GTSNPN and CDR2 as SVGIG (reference sequence). Trimming removed 5 bases at V and 9 bases at J, with 8 bases between. There are 10 residues in the CDR3. Combining the CDR3 with reference TRBV30 and TRBJ2-1 gives the whole variable domain SQTIHQWPATLVQPVGSPLSLECTVEGTSNPNLYWYRQAAGRGLQLLFYSVGIGQISSEVPQNLSASRPQDRQFILSSKKLLLSDSGFYLCAWGRGEQFFGPGTRLTVL.

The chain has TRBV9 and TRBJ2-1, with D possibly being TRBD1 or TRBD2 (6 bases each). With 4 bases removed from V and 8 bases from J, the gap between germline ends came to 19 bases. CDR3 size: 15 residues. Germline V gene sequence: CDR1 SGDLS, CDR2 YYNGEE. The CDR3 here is CASSSEGGPWDEQFF. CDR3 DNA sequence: TGTGCCAGCAGCTCCGAGGGGGGACCTTGGGATGAGCAGTTCTTC. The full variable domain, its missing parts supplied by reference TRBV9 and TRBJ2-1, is DSGVTQTPKHLITATGQRVTLRCSPRSGDLSVYWYQQSLDQGLQFLIQYYNGEERAKGNILERFSAQQFPDLHSELNLSSLELGDSALYFCASSSEGGPWDEQFFGPGTRLTVL.

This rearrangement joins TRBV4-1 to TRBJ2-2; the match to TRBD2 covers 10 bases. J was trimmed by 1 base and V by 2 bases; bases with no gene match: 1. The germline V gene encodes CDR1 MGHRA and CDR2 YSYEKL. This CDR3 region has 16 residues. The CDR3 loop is CASSQTSGVNTGELFF. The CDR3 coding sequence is TGCGCCAGCAGCCAAACTAGCGGGGTGAACACCGGGGAGCTGTTTTTT.

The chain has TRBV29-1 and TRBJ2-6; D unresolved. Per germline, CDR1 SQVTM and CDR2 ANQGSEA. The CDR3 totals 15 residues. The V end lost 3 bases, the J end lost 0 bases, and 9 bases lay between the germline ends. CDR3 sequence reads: CSVEAANSGANVLTF. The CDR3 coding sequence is TGCAGCGTTGAGGCAGCCAACTCTGGGGCCAACGTCCTGACTTTC.

DNA for the CDR3: TGTGCCAGCAGCCCGGACATCAGGAACACTGAAGCTTTCTTT. Its translation: CASSPDIRNTEAFF. The chain has TRBV7-2 and TRBJ1-1, with a possible D match to TRBD1 (5 bases). Germline V gene lookup returns CDR1 SGHTA and CDR2 FQGNSA. The V gene lost 5 bases and the J gene lost 1 base, with 11 bases spanning the gap. This CDR3 spans 14 amino acids.

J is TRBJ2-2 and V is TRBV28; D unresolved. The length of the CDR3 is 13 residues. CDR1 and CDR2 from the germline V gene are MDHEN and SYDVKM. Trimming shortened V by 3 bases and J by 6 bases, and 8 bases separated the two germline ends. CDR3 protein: CASSLVGPGELFF. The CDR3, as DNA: TGTGCCAGCAGTTTGGTTGGCCCCGGGGAGCTGTTTTTT.

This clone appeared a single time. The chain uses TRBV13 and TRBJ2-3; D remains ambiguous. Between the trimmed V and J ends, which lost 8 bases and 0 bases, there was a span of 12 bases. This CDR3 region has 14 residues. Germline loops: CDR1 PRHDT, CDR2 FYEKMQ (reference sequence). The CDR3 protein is CASAKPDSTDTQYF. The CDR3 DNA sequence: TGTGCCAGCGCAAAGCCAGACAGCACAGATACGCAGTATTTT.

As DNA, the CDR3 is TGTGCCAGCAGCCCCGGACAGGCGACAACTAATGAAAAACTGTTTTTT. Encoded protein: CASSPGQATTNEKLFF. The chain recombines TRBV7-9 with TRBJ1-4, with 7 nucleotides matching TRBD1. J was trimmed by 0 bases and V by 5 bases; bases with no gene match: 6. CDR1 and CDR2 from the germline V gene are SEHNR and FQNEAQ (reference sequence). This CDR3 region has 16 residues.